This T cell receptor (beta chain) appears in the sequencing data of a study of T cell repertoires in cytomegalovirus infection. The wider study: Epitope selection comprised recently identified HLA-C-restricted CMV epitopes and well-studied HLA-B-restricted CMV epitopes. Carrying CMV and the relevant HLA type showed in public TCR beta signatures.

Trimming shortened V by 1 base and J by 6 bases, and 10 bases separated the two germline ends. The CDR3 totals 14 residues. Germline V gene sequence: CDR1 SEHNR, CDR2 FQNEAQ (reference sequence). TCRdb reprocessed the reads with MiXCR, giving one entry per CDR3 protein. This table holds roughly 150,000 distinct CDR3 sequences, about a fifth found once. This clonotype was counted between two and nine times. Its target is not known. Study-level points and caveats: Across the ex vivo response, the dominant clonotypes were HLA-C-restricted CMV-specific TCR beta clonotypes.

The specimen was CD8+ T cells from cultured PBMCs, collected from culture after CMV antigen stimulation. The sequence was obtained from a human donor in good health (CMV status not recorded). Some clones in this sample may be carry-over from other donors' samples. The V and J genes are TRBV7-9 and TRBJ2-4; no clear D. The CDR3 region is CASSLGAPGNIQYF. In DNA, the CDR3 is TGTGCCAGCAGCTTAGGGGCCCCGGGAAACATTCAGTACTTC.